This passage covers 21 T cell receptor beta chains from one sample sequenced in a study of OX40 agonist ivuxolimab in advanced cancers. Libraries were prepared by immunoSEQ multiplex PCR; TCRdb keeps only in-frame clonotypes and omits some of them. The sample holds about 48,000 clones, around 91% seen once. Sequences were derived from CD4+ or CD8+ T cells sorted from blood, sampled in a trial of the OX40 agonist ivuxolimab. The receptors were gathered from an adult with an advanced solid tumor such as melanoma, head and neck, liver or kidney cancer.

CDR3 DNA: TGTGCCAGCAGTTTAGAGCTAAGCTCCTACAATGAGCAGTTCTTC. It codes for CASSLELSSYNEQFF. The chain combines TRBV28 with TRBJ2-1; D remains ambiguous. Trimming removed 2 bases at V and 0 bases at J, with 8 bases between. This CDR3 has 15 amino acids. Germline values: CDR1 MDHEN, CDR2 SYDVKM.

The chain uses TRBV29-1 and TRBJ2-3; unclear D gene. The CDR3 is 13 amino acids. CDR1 and CDR2 from the germline V gene are SQVTM and ANQGSEA. V lost 7 bases to trimming and J lost 3 bases, with 14 bases between them. The CDR3 bases are TGCAGCGACCGCACCGTTGGGACAGATACGCAGTATTTT. Translation: CSDRTVGTDTQYF.

This chain links TRBV6-4 with TRBJ2-1; no definite D call. The V and J ends lost 5 bases and 6 bases respectively, with 14 bases between them. The length of the CDR3 is 14 residues. Germline V gene lookup returns CDR1 MRHNA and CDR2 SNTAGT. The CDR3 DNA reads TGTGCCAGCAGTAGAACAGATACAAGCAATGAGCAGTTCTTC. This translates into CASSRTDTSNEQFF.

This chain links TRBV27 with TRBJ2-1; 10 nucleotides match TRBD1. The V gene end was trimmed by 4 bases and the J gene end by 8 bases; junction bases not matched to a gene: 5. In germline, CDR1 is MNHEY, CDR2 SMNVEV (reference sequence). The CDR3 runs to 14 residues. The DNA of the CDR3 is TGTGCCAGCAGTTCGGGACAGGGGATGGATGAGCAGTTCTTC. This encodes CASSSGQGMDEQFF.

The CDR3 DNA follows: TGTGCCAGCAGTTACAGCCAGGGACAAACCTACGAGCAGTACTTC. Translation gives CASSYSQGQTYEQYF. J is TRBJ2-7 and V is TRBV6-5, with D possibly being TRBD1 (6 bases). Per the germline V gene, CDR1 is MNHEY and CDR2 is SVGAGI. With 2 bases removed from V and 2 bases from J, the gap between germline ends came to 13 bases. The CDR3 covers 15 residues.

This rearrangement joins TRBV29-1 to TRBJ2-1, with 9 bases that match TRBD2. This CDR3 is built from 15 residues. Germline assignment: CDR1 SQVTM and CDR2 ANQGSEA. J lost 0 bases, V lost 4 bases, and 4 bases had no gene match. This chain's CDR3 is CSVASGRTSYNEQFF. In DNA, the CDR3 is TGCAGCGTTGCGAGCGGGAGGACCTCCTACAATGAGCAGTTCTTC.

This clone was seen once. The V and J genes are TRBV27 and TRBJ2-1, with 9 bases identical to TRBD1. The CDR3 has 15 amino acids. J gave up 3 bases and V 6 bases, and 6 bases lay outside the gene matches. Germline lookup yields CDR1 MNHEY and CDR2 SMNVEV (reference sequence). CDR3 bases: TGTGCCAGCAGGCCTCGACAGGGGGGCTACAATGAGCAGTTCTTC. Protein sequence: CASRPRQGGYNEQFF.

CDR3 amino acids: CASSLLRRGVDNEQFF. For the CDR3, the DNA is TGTGCCAGCAGCTTATTAAGGCGGGGGGTCGACAATGAGCAGTTCTTC. The chain employs TRBV11-2 and TRBJ2-1, with 8 nucleotides matching TRBD2. This CDR3 is 16 amino acids long. Germline V lookup: CDR1 SGHAT, CDR2 FQNNGV. V shed 2 bases and J 5 bases; nucleotides not matched to a gene: 8.

As DNA, the CDR3 is TGTGCCAGCAGTGAAAGGTCGGGAGAGTACGAGCAGTACTTC. Protein product: CASSERSGEYEQYF. The chain employs TRBV2 and TRBJ2-7; possible D gene TRBD2, 6 bases. The CDR3 covers 14 residues. The germline CDR1 and CDR2 sequences are SNHLY and FYNNEI. Trimming left V 2 bases short and J 4 bases short, with 12 bases between.

This chain connects TRBV19 to TRBJ2-1; tentative D call: TRBD2 (6 bases). This CDR3 has 14 residues. Germline-derived CDR1 and CDR2 are LNHDA and SQIVND (reference sequence). Trimming took 10 bases from V and 12 from J, leaving 25 bases between them. The CDR3 nucleotides are TGTGCCACCCAAGACCAACACGGGACTGTAGGGCAGTTCTTC. As protein: CATQDQHGTVGQFF.

The chain has TRBV5-4 and TRBJ2-2; 9 bases align to TRBD1. V was pared by 3 bases and J by 3 bases, with 3 bases of the junction left unmatched. Germline CDR1 reads SGHNT; CDR2 reads YYREEE (reference sequence). The CDR3 loop spans 15 amino acids. The CDR3 sequence is CASSWDRADTGELFF. CDR3 bases: TGTGCCAGCAGCTGGGACAGGGCGGACACCGGGGAGCTGTTTTTT.

This clone was picked up one time. The chain joins TRBV5-4 to TRBJ2-5; 8 bases map to TRBD2. CDR1 is SGHNT, CDR2 YYREEE, per germline (reference sequence). The CDR3 covers 14 residues. V gave up 4 bases and J gave up 1 base; unmatched junction bases: 3. The CDR3 DNA sequence: TGTGCCAGCAGCCTAGCGGGTCTCCAAGAGACCCAGTACTTC. It yields the protein CASSLAGLQETQYF.

V gene TRBV2 combines with J gene TRBJ1-1; the D is unclear. Germline V CDR1 and CDR2: SNHLY, FYNNEI. This CDR3 contains 12 residues. Trimming pared 4 bases from V and 4 bases from J, leaving 7 bases between. CDR3 protein: CASSGGITEAFF. CDR3 DNA: TGTGCCAGCAGTGGCGGTATCACTGAAGCTTTCTTT.

The chain has TRBV29-1 and TRBJ2-5, with D tentatively TRBD1 (6 bases). The J call may be incorrect, as the DNA end agrees better with TRBJ2-7. CDR1 is SQVTM, CDR2 ANQGSEA, per germline. The CDR3 spans 14 residues. The CDR3 loop is CSVDDRPRSYEQYF. The CDR3 DNA sequence: TGCAGCGTTGACGACAGGCCACGCTCCTACGAGCAGTACTTC.

This rearrangement joins TRBV7-2 to TRBJ1-6; D ambiguous. Trimming removed 5 bases from V and 5 bases from J, with 13 bases in between. The CDR3 sequence is 15 residues long. Germline values: CDR1 SGHTA, CDR2 FQGNSA. This CDR3 reads CASSQRAVDNSPLHF. As DNA, the CDR3 is TGTGCCAGCAGCCAGCGGGCAGTTGATAATTCACCCCTCCACTTT.

The V gene is TRBV5-5, the J gene TRBJ1-1; 9 bases are shared with TRBD1. The CDR3 extends over 13 amino acids. CDR1 SGHKS and CDR2 YYEKEE come from the germline V gene (reference sequence). V was clipped by 4 bases and J by 10 bases; unmatched bases: 8. DNA of the CDR3: TGTGCCAGCAGCACCGGGACAGGGCGGCTAGCTTTCTTT. It encodes CASSTGTGRLAFF.

The rearrangement uses TRBV2 and TRBJ2-5; 8 bases are shared with TRBD1. Germline values: CDR1 SNHLY, CDR2 FYNNEI. There are 14 residues in the CDR3. V shed 3 bases, J shed 4 bases, and the junction held 4 bases outside the gene matches. This CDR3 is CASSDQGAGETQYF. CDR3 DNA sequence: TGTGCCAGCAGTGATCAGGGGGCTGGAGAGACCCAGTACTTC.

This chain joins TRBV12-2 and TRBJ1-1; TRBD1, the table's D call, lacks a check against the DNA. TRBV12-2 has pseudogene status. The CDR3 is made up of 17 amino acids. The CDR3: CASRPGRVNLRNTEAFF. CDR3 DNA sequence: TGTGCAAGTCGCCCTGGCAGGGTGAATCTTCGGAACACTGAAGCTTTCTTT.

The CDR3 spells CATSRDLTDTQYF. CDR3 nucleotides: TGTGCCACCAGCAGAGATCTTACAGATACGCAGTATTTT. The V call is TRBV15, the J call TRBJ2-3, with unresolved D. This CDR3 has 13 residues. Germline V gene data show CDR1 as LNHNV and CDR2 as YYDKDF (reference sequence). V lost 0 bases and J lost 3, with 4 bases in between.

The rearrangement links TRBV7-2 to TRBJ2-1; possibly TRBD1 for D (6 bases). This CDR3 has 15 residues. V gave up 1 base and J gave up 7 bases, with 14 bases separating them. Per the germline V gene, CDR1 is SGHTA and CDR2 is FQGNSA. CDR3 amino acids: CASSLESGTKNEQFF. CDR3 DNA: TGTGCCAGCAGCTTAGAATCTGGGACAAAGAATGAGCAGTTCTTC.

The rearrangement links TRBV7-2 to TRBJ2-7; D may be TRBD1 (5 bases). There are 14 residues in the CDR3. CDR1 is SGHTA, CDR2 FQGNSA, per germline. Between the trimmed V and J ends, which lost 2 bases and 4 bases, there was a span of 12 bases. The CDR3 is CASSLRGVAYEQYF. DNA for the CDR3: TGTGCCAGCAGCTTAAGGGGTGTTGCATACGAGCAGTACTTC.